This T cell receptor (beta chain) is from a study of beta chain features in type 1 diabetes. The sequenced template was cDNA made from the entire isolated RNA. Clones were sequenced by immunoSEQ multiplex PCR, and TCRdb holds only the in-frame ones, with some missing. The repertoire holds approximately 600,000 clones, with around 12% as singletons. The CDR3 has 13 residues. Germline assignment: CDR1 SGHNT and CDR2 YENEEA. V was pared by 5 bases and J by 5 bases, with 12 bases between. In its sample, this clone was seen a few times. What it binds is not known. Overall study results and limits: All four CD4+ subsets from Type 1 diabetes patients carried moderately but significantly shorter TCRB CDR3s. Within patients, naive, central memory and Treg TCRB repertoires seemed more similar than within healthy donors.

The specimen was naive CD4+ T cells from blood. The clonotype comes from a man aged 30 to 45 with type 1 diabetes. This sequence joins TRBV11-3 and TRBJ1-2, with D perhaps TRBD1 (6 bases). CDR3 region: CASSRQDGYGYTF. In nucleotides, the CDR3 is TGTGCCAGCAGCCGACAGGACGGATATGGCTACACCTTC. The full variable domain, completed using reference TRBV11-3 and TRBJ1-2, is EAGVVQSPRYKIIEKKQPVAFWCNPISGHNTLYWYLQNLGQGPELLIRYENEEAVDDSQLPKDRFSAERLKGVDSTLKIQPAELGDSAVYLCASSRQDGYGYTFGSGTRLTVV.